Shown below are 3 T cell receptor beta chains from a single sample sequenced in a study of Tregs in tolerant kidney transplant recipients. Sequenced by immunoSEQ multiplex PCR; TCRdb stores in-frame clones only, minus some. Counted here are more than 60,000 clones, roughly 85% occurring once; the ten biggest clones make up around 2.3%. Sequencing used Tregs from blood, obtained before the transplant. The source is a human donor who received a combined kidney and bone marrow transplant.

V and J are TRBV6-5 and TRBJ1-5, with D maybe TRBD1 (5 bases). Germline CDR1 and CDR2: MNHEY and SVGAGI. The CDR3 is made up of 15 amino acids. The ends were cut back, 6 bases at V and 0 bases at J, with 12 bases in the middle. The CDR3 DNA follows: TGTGCCAGCAGCCCCGGGGGTAATAGCAATCAGCCCCAGCATTTT. This encodes CASSPGGNSNQPQHF.

The chain has TRBV13 and TRBJ1-2; D perhaps matches TRBD1 (6 bases). The CDR3 consists of 15 residues. The V gene lost 0 bases and the J gene lost 3 bases, with 11 bases spanning the gap. From germline, CDR1 is PRHDT and CDR2 FYEKMQ (reference sequence). The CDR3: CASSLGGRGDYGYTF. The CDR3 nucleotides are TGTGCCAGCAGCTTAGGGGGCAGGGGAGACTATGGCTACACCTTC.

The chain uses TRBV19 and TRBJ2-4; D may correspond to TRBD1 or TRBD2 (6 bases each). Germline CDR1 reads LNHDA; CDR2 reads SQIVND (reference sequence). V was trimmed by 4 bases and J by 2 bases, leaving 18 bases between them. This CDR3 has 17 amino acids. The CDR3 sequence: CASSNRAGSVTKNIQYF. In DNA form, the CDR3 reads TGTGCCAGTAGTAACAGGGCGGGGTCCGTGACCAAAAACATTCAGTACTTC.